This T cell receptor (beta chain) was documented in a study of blood T cells in healthy people across ages. Together with a sample-barcoded 5' primer, a J-beta primer mix was included in a second PCR lasting roughly 6 to 12 cycles. Each cDNA molecule was tagged by a template-switch adaptor that had 12 random nucleotides. Sequencing recovered at least 2.5 million CDR3-containing paired-end reads from each sample. TCRdb re-called the 5' RACE reads through MiXCR, storing one row per CDR3 protein. The sample lists about 1.8 million distinct CDR3 sequences, less than 50% occurring once. This clonotype originated in a woman aged 40 to 55 in good health. Material for sequencing was blood.

The CDR3 is CATSRDLTGRNTEAFF. In DNA form, the CDR3 reads TGTGCCACCAGCAGAGATTTGACAGGGCGTAACACTGAAGCTTTCTTT. V usage is TRBV15 and J usage is TRBJ1-1, with 7 bases lining up with TRBD1. The CDR3 contains 16 residues. Trimming cost V 0 bases and J 2 bases; bases outside gene matches: 6. Germline CDR1 reads LNHNV; CDR2 reads YYDKDF (reference sequence).